This is a list of T cell receptor beta chains from one sample in a study of cytomegalovirus exposure and HLA in healthy donors. This table comes from immunoSEQ multiplex PCR, and its TCRdb copy is limited to in-frame clones, with some not included. The table records under 200,000 clones, roughly 79% of them present only once. The sample was PBMCs. The receptors were sampled from a man in his fifties or sixties in good health and CMV-seropositive. CDR3s include the opening cysteine and the closing phenylalanine or tryptophan. The order of the fields is V gene, J gene, CDR3 length, clone size, D gene, CDR3 DNA, CDR3 protein. The D gene is left open where the match is weak. Expanded clones are given a class, and other clones once, few, many or no size at all.

TRBV6-5,TRBJ1-5,13,NA,TRBD1,TGTGCCAGCAGTCAACAGGGGCGTCAGCCCCAGCATTTT,CASSQQGRQPQHF
TRBV7-6,TRBJ1-1,13,once,NA,TGTGCCAGCAGCCCCGACAGTTACACTGAAGCTTTCTTT,CASSPDSYTEAFF
TRBV9,TRBJ2-1,20,NA,TRBD2,TGTGCCAGCAGCGTTCCGACTAGCGGGGTGCCCCCAAGCTCCTACAATGAGCAGTTCTTC,CASSVPTSGVPPSSYNEQFF
TRBV6-1,TRBJ2-5,17,few,NA,TGTGCCAGCAGTGAAATAATCGGTGGACACCGCCAAGAGACCCAGTACTTC,CASSEIIGGHRQETQYF
TRBV5-1,TRBJ2-2,15,once,TRBD1,TGCGCCAGCAGCTGGGGACAGGGGAACACCGGGGAGCTGTTTTTT,CASSWGQGNTGELFF
TRBV2,TRBJ1-6,14,NA,TRBD1,TGTGCCAGCAGGATGACAGGGGTTGGTTCACCCCTCCACTTT,CASRMTGVGSPLHF
TRBV27,TRBJ2-2,14,NA,NA,TGTGCCAGCAGTTTACGTCCGGACACCGGGGAGCTGTTTTTT,CASSLRPDTGELFF
TRBV6-6,TRBJ2-1,14,NA,TRBD1,TGTGCCAGCAGTTTGGGACAGGGGTACAATGAGCAGTTCTTC,CASSLGQGYNEQFF
TRBV18,TRBJ2-7,15,NA,NA,TGTGCCAGCTCACCAACGAGCACAGGGCTTGGGGAGCAGTACTTC,CASSPTSTGLGEQYF
TRBV27,TRBJ1-1,13,NA,NA,TGTGCCAGCAGTCAGATACAGGGAAATGAAGCTTTCTTT,CASSQIQGNEAFF
TRBV9,TRBJ1-4,16,NA,NA,TGTGCCAGCAGCGTAAGCGGCGGGGCAACTAATGAAAAACTGTTTTTT,CASSVSGGATNEKLFF
TRBV7-9,TRBJ2-3,15,NA,TRBD1,TGTGCCAGCAGCTTAGGACAGGGCACCGGAGATACGCAGTATTTT,CASSLGQGTGDTQYF
TRBV10-3,TRBJ1-2,14,NA,NA,TGTGCCATCAGTGAAGGGGGTAAAGACTATGGCTACACCTTC,CAISEGGKDYGYTF
TRBV9,TRBJ2-1,17,NA,NA,TGTGCCAGCAGCTCAACGAGGCGGGAAGGAATCCACAATGAGCAGTTCTTC,CASSSTRREGIHNEQFF
TRBV4-3,TRBJ2-7,15,few,NA,TGCGCCAGCAGCCAAGAGGGCGCAGGGAACAACGAGCAGTACTTC,CASSQEGAGNNEQYF
TRBV11-2,TRBJ1-1,14,few,NA,TGTGCCAGCAGCCCGAGCGGAGGGGCCACTGAAGCTTTCTTT,CASSPSGGATEAFF
TRBV7-2,TRBJ1-1,15,NA,NA,TGTGCCAGCAGCCCGCGTTATGACAGGATCACTGAAGCTTTCTTT,CASSPRYDRITEAFF
TRBV4-1,TRBJ2-1,17,NA,TRBD2,TGCGCCAGCAGCCAAGATACTAGCGGTGCTGCCTACAATGAGCAGTTCTTC,CASSQDTSGAAYNEQFF
TRBV6-1,TRBJ1-4,14,NA,TRBD1,TGTGCCAGCAATCGACAGGGCGTAAATGAAAAACTGTTTTTT,CASNRQGVNEKLFF
TRBV6-5,TRBJ2-7,15,once,TRBD1,TGTGCCAGCAGTCCCCCGGTAGCAGGGGGAAAAGAGCAGTACTTC,CASSPPVAGGKEQYF
TRBV9,TRBJ1-2,17,NA,TRBD1,TGTGCCAGCAGCGAGGGGGCAACTGAACAGGGGGCGAATGGCTACACCTTC,CASSEGATEQGANGYTF
TRBV29-1,TRBJ2-1,14,NA,NA,TGCAGCGTTGAAGGAACAGCCTCCTACAATGAGCAGTTCTTC,CSVEGTASYNEQFF
TRBV28,TRBJ2-5,15,NA,TRBD2,TGTGCCAGCAGGAAGGCGGGGGGGCTGCAAGAGACCCAGTACTTC,CASRKAGGLQETQYF
TRBV13,TRBJ2-7,15,NA,NA,TGTGCCAGCAGCTATCCAACAGGGCGTTCCTACGAGCAGTACTTC,CASSYPTGRSYEQYF
TRBV18,TRBJ1-3,15,NA,NA,TGTGCCAGCTCACCACGTGCGGTCTCTGGAAACACCATATATTTT,CASSPRAVSGNTIYF
TRBV2,TRBJ2-7,13,few,TRBD1,TGTGCCAGCCTGGGACAGGACTCCTACGAGCAGTACTTC,CASLGQDSYEQYF
TRBV27,TRBJ1-1,15,NA,NA,TGTGCCAGCAGCCGAGCCCGGGGTCTCGACACTGAAGCTTTCTTT,CASSRARGLDTEAFF
TRBV28,TRBJ1-4,15,NA,TRBD1,TGTGCCAGCAGTCCCGGGACAGCAACTAATGAAAAACTGTTTTTT,CASSPGTATNEKLFF
TRBV5-6,TRBJ2-3,16,once,TRBD2,TGTGCCAGCAGGGGACTAGCGGGGGGAGAGCCAGATACGCAGTATTTT,CASRGLAGGEPDTQYF
TRBV5-8,TRBJ1-5,15,NA,NA,TGTGCCAGCAGTCAGACTCCTAATAGCAATCAGCCCCAGCATTTT,CASSQTPNSNQPQHF
TRBV6-1,TRBJ1-5,15,once,TRBD1,TGTGCCAGCAGCGACCAGGACAGGGGCAATCAGCCCCAGCATTTT,CASSDQDRGNQPQHF
TRBV5-1,TRBJ1-3,14,NA,TRBD1,TGCGCCAGCAGCCGGGACAGGGCCGGAAACACCATATATTTT,CASSRDRAGNTIYF
TRBV11-2,TRBJ1-1,13,NA,NA,TGTGCCAGCAGCGGACAGACGAACACTGAAGCTTTCTTT,CASSGQTNTEAFF
TRBV7-2,TRBJ1-1,15,once,TRBD1,TGTGCCAGCAGCTGGGCAGGGGGGATAGGCACTGAAGCTTTCTTT,CASSWAGGIGTEAFF
TRBV2,TRBJ1-5,16,NA,NA,TGTGCCAGCAGTGAGGGGACGGGGAGGTCGGATCAGCCCCAGCATTTT,CASSEGTGRSDQPQHF
TRBV16,TRBJ2-7,14,NA,TRBD2,TGTGCCAGCAGCCAAACTCGGGAGGTCTACGAGCAGTACTTC,CASSQTREVYEQYF
TRBV5-5,TRBJ2-2,17,NA,TRBD1,TGTGCCAGCAGCCCCCGAGGTGGGACAGGGAACACCGGGGAGCTGTTTTTT,CASSPRGGTGNTGELFF
TRBV29-1,TRBJ1-5,13,few,NA,TGCAGCGTTGGCTGGGGGGGCAATCAGCCCCAGCATTTT,CSVGWGGNQPQHF
TRBV6-6,TRBJ2-3,15,NA,TRBD1,TGTGCCAGCAGTACCCGGGACAGGGGCACAGATACGCAGTATTTT,CASSTRDRGTDTQYF
TRBV29-1,TRBJ2-5,12,NA,NA,TGCAGCGTTGTGAGGCAGGGAGAGACCCAGTACTTC,CSVVRQGETQYF
TRBV28,TRBJ2-2,16,once,NA,TGTGCCAGCAGTTTATTGAGGCAGACCAACACCGGGGAGCTGTTTTTT,CASSLLRQTNTGELFF
TRBV20-1,TRBJ2-3,11,once,TRBD2,TGCAGTGCTAGTATAGCGGGGGCCCCCTATTTT,CSASIAGAPYF
TRBV28,TRBJ1-6,14,NA,NA,TGTGCCAGCAAGCCCAGGCCCTATAATTCACCCCTCCACTTT,CASKPRPYNSPLHF
TRBV30,TRBJ1-1,13,NA,NA,TGTGCCTGGAGTACGGGGGACGGGACTGAAGCTTTCTTT,CAWSTGDGTEAFF
TRBV2,TRBJ1-4,15,few,NA,TGTGCCAGCAGATCAGACAGCCACCGGGATGAAAAACTGTTTTTT,CASRSDSHRDEKLFF
TRBV28,TRBJ1-1,16,NA,NA,TGTGCCAGCAGTTCCCCCCATTTCGGGCGGGGCACTGAAGCTTTCTTT,CASSSPHFGRGTEAFF
TRBV6-5,TRBJ2-3,14,once,NA,TGTGCCAGCAAAGACGGGTGGAGCACAGATACGCAGTATTTT,CASKDGWSTDTQYF
TRBV4-1,TRBJ1-1,15,few,TRBD1,TGCGCCAGCAACCAAGCCGGACAGGGTTATACTGAAGCTTTCTTT,CASNQAGQGYTEAFF
TRBV19,TRBJ1-1,16,few,TRBD1,TGTGCCAGTAGTACATACCGAGGACAGGGAGGAACTGAAGCTTTCTTT,CASSTYRGQGGTEAFF
TRBV6-5,TRBJ1-4,15,NA,NA,TGTGCCAGCAGTTACTGGGGGGAGGGACGTGAAAAACTGTTTTTT,CASSYWGEGREKLFF
TRBV10-3,TRBJ1-5,15,NA,TRBD1,TGTGCCATCAGAGGGGACAGTACGAGCAATCAGCCCCAGCATTTT,CAIRGDSTSNQPQHF
TRBV9,TRBJ1-1,14,NA,NA,TGTGCCAGCAGCGTAGCTGCAGGGGACACTGAAGCTTTCTTT,CASSVAAGDTEAFF
TRBV5-5,TRBJ1-5,14,NA,NA,TGTGCCAGCAGCTTTGCGGGAAAGGGCCAGCCCCAGCATTTT,CASSFAGKGQPQHF
TRBV28,TRBJ1-3,16,NA,NA,TGTGCCAGCACCAACAACAGGATTAGCTCTGGAAACACCATATATTTT,CASTNNRISSGNTIYF
TRBV5-1,TRBJ2-3,13,NA,NA,TGCGCCAGCAGCTTGGGGGGGCGAGATACGCAGTATTTT,CASSLGGRDTQYF
TRBV6-1,TRBJ1-2,15,NA,NA,TGTGCCAGCAGTGAAGGCCTGGCGGGAAGCTATGGCTACACCTTC,CASSEGLAGSYGYTF
TRBV18,TRBJ2-5,15,NA,TRBD1,TGTGCCAGCTCGTTAAATCTGGGACAGAAAGAGACCCAGTACTTC,CASSLNLGQKETQYF
TRBV18,TRBJ2-5,15,NA,TRBD1,TGTGCCAGCTCACCAGGACAGGGGAGCCAAGAGACCCAGTACTTC,CASSPGQGSQETQYF